This T cell receptor (beta chain) is from a study of OX40 agonist ivuxolimab in advanced cancers. Regarding the complete study: Ivuxolimab, which targeted the costimulatory receptor OX40 (CD134), was an agonistic, fully human IgG2 monoclonal antibody. The point of sequencing TCRbeta in the periphery was to test whether ivuxolimab changed TCR sequence diversity and drove clonal T-cell expansion. Partial responses were achieved by three dose-escalation patients, of whom one had hepatocellular carcinoma and two had cutaneous melanoma. The paper covers the monotherapy dose-escalation part of the phase I ivuxolimab trial, which included N = 52 patients. Among the approximately 54 dose-escalation patients, some 19 had hepatocellular carcinoma, roughly 15 melanoma, 9 renal cell carcinoma and 9 head and neck cancer. Intravenous ivuxolimab was administered to patients every 2 weeks at six dose levels: 0.01, 0.1, 0.3, 1.5, 3 and 10 mg/kg. The dose-escalation cohort was about 87% male with a mean age of around 62 years, ranging from about 20 to 85. Patients were allowed to have had prior anti-PD-1, anti-PD-L1 or anti-CTLA-4 therapy, and 40% of the dose-escalation patients had been treated with checkpoint inhibitors. General conclusions and limits of the study: Low levels of normalized T-cell clonal expansion were also seen in some nonresponding patients. After ivuxolimab, more expanded clones were found on average in CD8+ T cells than in CD4+ T cells. In partial responders in the 0.1-3.0 mg/kg groups, normalized peripheral clonal expansion was found to be among the lowest, especially among CD8+ T cells. At doses from 0.1 to 3.0 mg/kg, clonal expansion was seen in both CD4+ and CD8+ blood T cells between baseline and week 6. The antigen specificity of the peripheral T cells that underwent clonal expansion was not determined.

Notes on this clone: Its antigen remains unidentified. Nothing much larger sits one base from this clone, and base qualities are not available.

Patients with a history of autoimmune disease or receiving systemic immunosuppression were excluded from the trial. In every dose cohort, peripheral blood was drawn for TCR sequencing at baseline, cycle 4 day 1, and cycle 7 day 1. Samples came from an open-label, multicenter, first-in-human phase I dose-escalation trial of ivuxolimab. Adults with locally advanced or metastatic melanoma, renal cell carcinoma, hepatocellular carcinoma or head and neck squamous cell carcinoma were enrolled in the trial. Before TCR sequencing, CD4+ and CD8+ T cells were separately sorted from peripheral blood. For sequencing of the TCRbeta CDR3 region, genomic DNA was extracted from the sorted cells. The immunoSEQ Assay was used to sequence the TCRbeta CDR3 regions. The table comes from immuneACCESS by way of TCRdb, which keeps in-frame sequences with V and J called. Part of the clones is missing from these tables; in studies checked, under half for an unresolved V gene and the rest for unknown reasons. This sample comprises some 55,000 clones, 80% to 95% of them detected only once. The top ten constitute over 9.5% of the sample.

Cut back by 0 bases and 3 bases, the V and J ends lie 5 bases apart. The CDR1 and CDR2 encoded by the germline V gene are SGHDN and FVKESK. Including the terminal cysteine and phenylalanine, the CDR3 comprises 13 residues. The CDR3 DNA has 39 bases and is translated from base 1. The sequence was collected from an adult with an advanced solid tumor such as melanoma, head and neck, liver or kidney cancer. Here the chain combines TRBV14 and TRBJ2-5, with no confident D gene call. Source: CD4+ or CD8+ T cells sorted from blood, taken in a trial of the OX40 agonist ivuxolimab. The CDR3 protein sequence reads: CASSQERKETQYF. The bases read TGTGCCAGCAGCCAAGAAAGGAAAGAGACCCAGTACTTC. Outside the CDR3, residues come from the reference TRBV14 and TRBJ2-5 proteins, so the full variable domain is: EAGVTQFPSHSVIEKGQTVTLRCDPISGHDNLYWYRRVMGKEIKFLLHFVKESKQDESGMPNNRFLAERTGGTYSTLKVQPAELEDSGVYFCASSQERKETQYFGPGTRLLVL.